This T cell receptor beta chain was documented in a study of T cell responses to AZD1222 COVID-19 vaccine. This clone was picked up one time. The data were produced by immunoSEQ multiplex PCR, yet TCRdb's version contains in-frame clones alone and is incomplete. The repertoire holds roughly 180,000 clones, with roughly nine tenths as singletons. CDR1 is SGDLS, CDR2 YYNGEE, per germline. Trimming removed 3 bases from V and 8 bases from J, with 13 bases in between. The CDR3 has 13 amino acids. The J gene is TRBJ2-3, the V gene TRBV9; D is perhaps TRBD1 (6 bases). This clonotype originated in an adult in good health. Specimen: peripheral blood, collected on day 0 of AZD1222 vaccination. The CDR3 sequence is CASSGLQGPTQYF. The CDR3 DNA sequence: TGTGCCAGCAGCGGGTTACAGGGACCTACGCAGTATTTT.